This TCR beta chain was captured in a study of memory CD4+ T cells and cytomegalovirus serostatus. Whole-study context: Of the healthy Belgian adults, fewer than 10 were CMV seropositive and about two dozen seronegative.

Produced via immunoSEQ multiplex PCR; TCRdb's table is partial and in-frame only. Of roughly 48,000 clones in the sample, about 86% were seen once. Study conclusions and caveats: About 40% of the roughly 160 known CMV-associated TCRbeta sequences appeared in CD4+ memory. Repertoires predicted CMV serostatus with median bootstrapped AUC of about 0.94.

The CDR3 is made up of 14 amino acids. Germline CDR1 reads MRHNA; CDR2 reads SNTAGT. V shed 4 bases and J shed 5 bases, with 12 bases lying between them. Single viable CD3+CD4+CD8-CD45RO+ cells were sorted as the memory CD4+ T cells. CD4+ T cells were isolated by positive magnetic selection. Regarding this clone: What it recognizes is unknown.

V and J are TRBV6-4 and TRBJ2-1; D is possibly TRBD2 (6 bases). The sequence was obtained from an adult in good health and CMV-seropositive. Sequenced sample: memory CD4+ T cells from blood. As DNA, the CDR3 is TGTGCCAGCAGTGTGACTAGTGTCCACAATGAGCAGTTCTTC. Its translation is CASSVTSVHNEQFF.